Following are 5 T cell receptor beta chains from one sample sequenced in a study of shared clonotypes between healthy human individuals (dated by TCRdb to between 2020 and 2021). Library creation used the immunoSEQ multiplex PCR assay. TCRdb's version of the immuneACCESS table is confined to in-frame rearrangements and falls short of the full clone set. An unresolved V gene accounts for under half of the shortfall where checked; the remainder is of unknown origin. A total of approximately 350,000 clones appear in this sample, 96% of them only once. The top ten constitute 0.32% of the sample. Material for sequencing was memory CD8+ T cells sorted from blood. The cell subset or site tag for this specimen amounts to: CD45RO+ cells pooled with CCR7-negative TemRA cells. The receptors originated from a man between 25 and 39 years old in good health.

The chain joins TRBV28 to TRBJ2-5; D unclear. The V gene's germline CDR1 is MDHEN and CDR2 SYDVKM. V was pared by 5 bases and J by 2 bases, with 18 bases between. The CDR3 contains 16 residues. CDR3 DNA sequence: TGTGCCAGCAGTCCCTTCCTGACACCGTATCAAGAGACCCAGTACTTC. It translates to CASSPFLTPYQETQYF.

This chain connects TRBV28 to TRBJ2-5; D ambiguous. With 3 bases removed from V and 0 bases from J, the gap between germline ends came to 11 bases. The CDR3 totals 15 residues. In germline, CDR1 is MDHEN, CDR2 SYDVKM. The CDR3, as DNA: TGTGCCAGCAGTTTGTTAGGTGGGAACCAAGAGACCCAGTACTTC. It encodes CASSLLGGNQETQYF.

The rearrangement links TRBV7-2 to TRBJ1-3; the D is unclear. The CDR3 runs 14 residues. V lost 2 bases and J lost 0, with 5 bases in between. The V gene's germline CDR1 is SGHTA and CDR2 FQGNSA. CDR3 bases: TGTGCCAGCAGCTTACGGGTCTCTGGAAACACCATATATTTT. Translated, it gives CASSLRVSGNTIYF.

The chain carries TRBV28 and TRBJ2-7, with D possibly called TRBD1 or TRBD2 (6 bases each). The V and J ends lost 5 bases and 0 bases respectively, with 14 bases between them. The length of the CDR3 is 15 residues. Germline V gene lookup returns CDR1 MDHEN and CDR2 SYDVKM. CDR3 sequence reads: CASSRGEPSSYEQYF. Here the CDR3 DNA reads TGTGCCAGCAGTAGGGGGGAGCCGAGCTCCTACGAGCAGTACTTC.

The J gene is TRBJ2-2, the V gene TRBV13, with 9 bases identical to TRBD1. The CDR3 spans 15 residues. The germline V gene encodes CDR1 PRHDT and CDR2 FYEKMQ (reference sequence). The J segment lost 4 bases and the V segment lost 4 bases, leaving 4 bases of the junction unmatched. CDR3 nucleotides: TGTGCCAGCAGCTCGGGACAGGGCCTCACCGGGGAGCTGTTTTTT. Translating gives CASSSGQGLTGELFF.